This T cell receptor beta chain was retrieved from a study of T cells in Graves' hyperthyroidism and ophthalmopathy. Background on the study: Blood was drawn when the patient was first diagnosed and still untreated.

Turning to this clonotype: As yet, its antigen is unknown. Sequence at one end of the junction differs from germline and may be a read error.

Regarding the study as a whole: Onset of ophthalmopathy came a median approximately 6.5 months after the model predicted it.

Regions amplified from RNA transcripts were the TCR beta CDR3 regions. Carried out on the TCR CDR3, a first-round RT-PCR used the HTBI primer set. TCRdb called the multiplex PCR reads again in MiXCR, with one record for every CDR3 protein. The sample includes 800,000 or so distinct CDR3 sequences, more than 30% of them seen just once. CDR3 size: 15 residues. Looked up from germline, CDR1 is DFQATT and CDR2 is SNEGSKA (reference sequence). The origin of this receptor is a man aged 18 to 29 with Graves' hyperthyroidism. V is TRBV20-1 and J is TRBJ1-5; 8 nucleotides line up with TRBD1. Material for sequencing was blood. Here the CDR3 DNA reads TGCAGTGCTAGAGATGGGACAGGTAGCAAACAGCCCCAGCATTTT. Residues: CSARDGTGSKQPQHF.